A single T cell receptor beta chain is shown here with its context. Its matching antigen is unknown. The sample is drawn from a study of OX40 agonist ivuxolimab in advanced cancers. Findings and caveats of the study: Normalized T-cell clonal expansion was also low in some nonresponders.

The V end was cut by 0 bases, the J end by 8 bases, with 13 bases between. Germline CDR1 SQVTM, CDR2 ANQGSEA. This CDR3 contains 14 residues. Clones were read by immunoSEQ multiplex PCR, and TCRdb kept only the in-frame ones, dropping some. The sample includes fewer than 25,000 clones, about 88% of them seen just once. Sample: CD4+ or CD8+ T cells sorted from blood, taken in a trial of the OX40 agonist ivuxolimab. This rearrangement joins TRBV29-1 to TRBJ1-4; perhaps TRBD1 as D (5 bases). This receptor was obtained from an adult with an advanced solid tumor such as melanoma, head and neck, liver or kidney cancer. The CDR3 DNA reads as TGCAGCGTTGAAGATGGGGGGGACGGGGAAAAACTGTTTTTT. It is translated as CSVEDGGDGEKLFF. Looking up the rest from reference TRBV29-1 and TRBJ1-4 gives the full variable domain: SAVISQKPSRDICQRGTSLTIQCQVDSQVTMMFWYRQQPGQSLTLIATANQGSEATYESGFVIDKFPISRPNLTFSTLTVSNMSPEDSSIYLCSVEDGGDGEKLFFGSGTQLSVL.